These 27 T cell receptor beta chains share one sample of origin, sequenced in a study of PD-L1 blockade in urothelial cancer (TCRdb year 2017). Library preparation was by the immunoSEQ multiplex PCR assay. TCRdb provides this immuneACCESS table in a form limited to in-frame rearrangements. Some clones are lacking; in checked studies, under half of them reflect an unresolved V gene, and why the rest are absent is not known. Within this sample are roughly 24,000 clones, with approximately 86% of them counted one time only. Roughly 30% of the sample belongs to the ten largest clones. The material sequenced was PBMCs, taken around atezolizumab (anti-PD-L1) treatment. These receptors originate from a man aged 60 to 75 with urothelial cancer.

This chain joins TRBV9 and TRBJ1-1, with 9 bases identical to TRBD1. The CDR3 runs to 16 residues. The trim removed 0 bases at V and 3 bases at J, leaving 6 bases unmatched. Germline CDR1 and CDR2: SGDLS and YYNGEE. This CDR3 reads CASSVGSTGGYTEAFF. CDR3 bases: TGTGCCAGCAGCGTAGGCAGCACAGGGGGCTACACTGAAGCTTTCTTT.

The rearrangement joins TRBV4-1 to TRBJ1-2; D may be TRBD1 (6 bases). The V and J ends lost 7 bases and 3 bases respectively, with 12 bases between them. The length of the CDR3 is 13 residues. The germline V gene has CDR1 MGHRA and CDR2 YSYEKL. Written as DNA, the CDR3 is TGCGCCAGCATGGGGCAGGGGCACTATGGCTACACCTTC. Translated, it gives CASMGQGHYGYTF.

The chain has TRBV6-5 and TRBJ2-3, with D possibly TRBD1 on 6 matching bases. From germline, CDR1 is MNHEY and CDR2 SVGAGI. This CDR3 is 14 amino acids long. The V end lost 5 bases, the J end lost 0 bases, and 9 bases lay between the germline ends. This chain's CDR3 is CASSLRGSTDTQYF. In nucleotides, the CDR3 is TGTGCCAGCAGTCTCAGGGGTAGCACAGATACGCAGTATTTT.

The J gene is TRBJ2-7, the V gene TRBV10-1; 11 bases map to TRBD2. V lost 3 bases and J lost 7; bases outside the gene matches: 8. The length of the CDR3 is 15 residues. The germline V gene has CDR1 WNHNN and CDR2 SYGVQD (reference sequence). The CDR3 DNA follows: TGCGCCAGCAGTGACCAAGTATTAGCGGGAGGGGAGCAGTACTTC. Amino acids: CASSDQVLAGGEQYF.

J is TRBJ2-1 and V is TRBV5-4, with D maybe TRBD1 (6 bases). The germline V gene has CDR1 SGHNT and CDR2 YYREEE (reference sequence). V was trimmed by 5 bases and J by 5 bases, leaving 14 bases between them. CDR3 length: 14 amino acids. CDR3 residues: CASRPSTGNNEQFF. As DNA, the CDR3 is TGTGCCAGCAGGCCCTCCACAGGGAACAATGAGCAGTTCTTC. Variable domain in full (rest from reference TRBV5-4 and TRBJ2-1): ETGVTQSPTHLIKTRGQQVTLRCSSQSGHNTVSWYQQALGQGPQFIFQYYREEENGRGNFPPRFSGLQFPNYSSELNVNALELDDSALYLCASRPSTGNNEQFFGPGTRLTVL.

The CDR3 sequence is CASSTSGLLNTIYF. The CDR3 DNA follows: TGTGCCAGTAGTACCTCAGGACTGTTAAACACCATATATTTT. This sequence joins TRBV19 and TRBJ1-3; no definite D call. V dropped 4 bases and J dropped 6 bases, with 13 bases sitting between them. The CDR3 runs 14 residues. The germline CDR1 and CDR2 sequences are LNHDA and SQIVND (reference sequence).

The chain joins TRBV19 to TRBJ2-7; TRBD2 aligns across 9 bases. The V segment lost 6 bases and the J segment 1 base; nucleotides outside the gene matches: 7. CDR1 LNHDA and CDR2 SQIVND come from the germline V gene (reference sequence). This CDR3 comprises 15 residues. The CDR3 protein is CASSTTSGPSYEQYF. The CDR3 coding sequence is TGTGCCAGTAGCACGACTAGCGGACCTTCCTACGAGCAGTACTTC.

This clone was counted a few times. CDR3 sequence: CASSDSGLYNEQFF. The DNA of the CDR3 is TGCGCCAGCAGTGATTCGGGACTGTACAATGAGCAGTTCTTC. This chain uses TRBV10-1 with TRBJ2-1, with D maybe TRBD2 (6 bases). The CDR3 extends over 14 amino acids. In germline, CDR1 is WNHNN, CDR2 SYGVQD (reference sequence). Trimming removed 3 bases from V and 4 bases from J, with 10 bases in between.

The rearrangement uses TRBV27 and TRBJ1-2, with 8 nucleotides matching TRBD1. The CDR3 length is 15 residues. With 0 bases clipped from V and 6 bases from J, the junction kept 6 bases outside the gene matches. The V gene's germline CDR1 is MNHEY and CDR2 SMNVEV (reference sequence). The CDR3 loop reads CASSLSKTGGDGYTF. The DNA of the CDR3 is TGTGCCAGCAGTTTATCGAAAACAGGGGGTGATGGCTACACCTTC.

V gene TRBV7-9 combines with J gene TRBJ1-3; 7 positions agree with TRBD1. The CDR3 loop spans 16 amino acids. V shed 5 bases and J 0 bases; nucleotides not matched to a gene: 7. From germline, CDR1 is SEHNR and CDR2 FQNEAQ (reference sequence). CDR3 residues: CASSPGQSHSGNTIYF. The CDR3, as DNA: TGTGCCAGCAGCCCGGGACAGTCGCACTCTGGAAACACCATATATTTT. The full variable domain, rest sourced from reference TRBV7-9 and TRBJ1-3, is DTGVSQNPRHKITKRGQNVTFRCDPISEHNRLYWYRQTLGQGPEFLTYFQNEAQLEKSRLLSDRFSAERPKGSFSTLEIQRTEQGDSAMYLCASSPGQSHSGNTIYFGEGSWLTVV.

V usage is TRBV4-1 and J usage is TRBJ1-5; possible D gene TRBD1, 5 bases. Germline loops: CDR1 MGHRA, CDR2 YSYEKL. Trimming pared 1 base from V and 6 bases from J, leaving 13 bases between. There are 15 residues in the CDR3. The CDR3 protein is CASSQGGADSQPQHF. CDR3 DNA: TGCGCCAGCAGCCAAGGGGGCGCAGACAGTCAGCCCCAGCATTTT.

The chain uses TRBV5-1 and TRBJ2-3; 9 nucleotides match TRBD2. This CDR3 contains 17 residues. V lost 0 bases, J lost 5 bases, and 10 bases stayed unmatched. Germline V CDR1 and CDR2: SGHRS, YFSETQ. The chain's CDR3 is CASSLVGGRATGDTQYF. Here the CDR3 DNA reads TGCGCCAGCAGCTTGGTTGGCGGGAGGGCCACTGGAGATACGCAGTATTTT.

The chain joins TRBV11-1 to TRBJ1-1; maybe TRBD1 (6 bases). The CDR3 runs to 16 residues. Germline CDR1 is SGHAT and CDR2 is FQDESV (reference sequence). V lost 0 bases and J lost 2, with 13 bases in between. This CDR3 is CASSLAYRGANTEAFF. CDR3 nucleotides: TGTGCCAGCAGCTTAGCGTATCGGGGGGCAAACACTGAAGCTTTCTTT. The entire variable domain, with the rest obtained from reference TRBV11-1 and TRBJ1-1, is as follows: EAEVAQSPRYKITEKSQAVAFWCDPISGHATLYWYRQILGQGPELLVQFQDESVVDDSQLPKDRFSAERLKGVDSTLKIQPAELGDSAMYLCASSLAYRGANTEAFFGQGTRLTVV.

The table lists this clone with a count of one. The J gene is TRBJ1-2, the V gene TRBV12-5, with 10 nucleotides matching TRBD1. V lost 3 bases to trimming and J lost 1 base; unmatched junction nucleotides: 11. This CDR3 spans 18 amino acids. Germline V gene data show CDR1 as LGHNT and CDR2 as FRNRAP. The CDR3 bases are TGTGCTAGTGGTTTTGCCACGACAGGGGGCAAGGGTAACTATGGCTACACCTTC. Translation: CASGFATTGGKGNYGYTF.

V is TRBV7-9 and J is TRBJ2-2; 11 positions agree with TRBD2. V was clipped by 4 bases and J by 3 bases; unmatched bases: 1. The CDR3 sequence is 15 residues long. Germline values: CDR1 SEHNR, CDR2 FQNEAQ (reference sequence). Here the CDR3 reads CASSSGLADTGELFF. The CDR3 nucleotides read TGTGCCAGCAGCTCGGGACTAGCGGACACCGGGGAGCTGTTTTTT. Looking up the rest from reference TRBV7-9 and TRBJ2-2 gives the full variable domain: DTGVSQNPRHKITKRGQNVTFRCDPISEHNRLYWYRQTLGQGPEFLTYFQNEAQLEKSRLLSDRFSAERPKGSFSTLEIQRTEQGDSAMYLCASSSGLADTGELFFGEGSRLTVL.

CDR3 protein: CASSFQGPGTEAFF. The CDR3 DNA sequence: TGCGCCAGCAGCTTTCAGGGGCCGGGCACTGAAGCTTTCTTT. This chain uses TRBV5-1 with TRBJ1-1; possible D gene TRBD1, 6 bases. V dropped 2 bases and J dropped 4 bases, with 12 bases sitting between them. The CDR3 has 14 amino acids. Per the germline V gene, CDR1 is SGHRS and CDR2 is YFSETQ.

J is TRBJ1-1 and V is TRBV27; TRBD1 matches at 8 bases. Germline trimming cut 2 bases from V and 2 bases from J; bases unmatched to any gene: 4. This CDR3 is 15 amino acids long. Germline loops: CDR1 MNHEY, CDR2 SMNVEV (reference sequence). This chain's CDR3 is CASSLQGAYNTEAFF. Written as DNA, the CDR3 is TGTGCCAGCAGTTTACAGGGGGCCTATAACACTGAAGCTTTCTTT.

This clone was counted between two and nine times. The chain is built from TRBV9 and TRBJ2-5; TRBD1 agrees at 12 bases. V was clipped by 3 bases and J by 3 bases; unmatched bases: 6. CDR3 length: 16 amino acids. Germline CDR1 reads SGDLS; CDR2 reads YYNGEE. The CDR3 spells CASSAGTGGAKETQYF. As DNA, the CDR3 is TGTGCCAGCAGCGCAGGGACAGGGGGCGCGAAAGAGACCCAGTACTTC.

This chain joins TRBV7-9 and TRBJ1-6; D is unclear. This CDR3 is built from 13 residues. CDR1 is SEHNR, CDR2 FQNEAQ, per germline (reference sequence). The V end was cut by 2 bases, the J end by 13 bases, with 12 bases between. The CDR3 nucleotides read TGTGCCAGCAGCTTACCCGGGAGTTCGCCCCTCCACTTT. Translated: CASSLPGSSPLHF.

The chain has TRBV29-1 and TRBJ1-2; perhaps TRBD1 as D (5 bases). V was cut by 6 bases and J by 7 bases, with 18 bases left in between. Germline V gene sequence: CDR1 SQVTM, CDR2 ANQGSEA. The CDR3 consists of 13 residues. CDR3 DNA: TGCAGCGTACTAACTTGGGGGGGAGTTGGCTACACCTTC. Translation: CSVLTWGGVGYTF.

The chain has TRBV5-5 and TRBJ1-3; D gene unclear. Trimming shortened V by 2 bases and J by 0 bases, and 12 bases separated the two germline ends. The CDR3 contains 16 residues. Germline lookup yields CDR1 SGHKS and CDR2 YYEKEE (reference sequence). The CDR3 region is CASSLGGHLSGNTIYF. Here the CDR3 DNA reads TGTGCCAGCAGCTTAGGCGGTCACCTCTCTGGAAACACCATATATTTT.

The CDR3 region is CASSWTENYGYTF. The CDR3 DNA reads TGTGCCAGCAGCTGGACAGAAAACTATGGCTACACCTTC. The chain links TRBV7-8 to TRBJ1-2; TRBD1 is a possible D gene (6 bases). Germline assignment: CDR1 SGHVS and CDR2 FQNEAQ. Trimming stripped 4 bases from V and 2 bases from J, with 8 bases between. The CDR3 contains 13 residues.

This chain links TRBV19 with TRBJ2-7; TRBD1 matches at 9 bases. This CDR3 is built from 14 residues. V dropped 8 bases and J dropped 2; count of bases not matched to a gene: 7. The germline V gene has CDR1 LNHDA and CDR2 SQIVND (reference sequence). The DNA of the CDR3 is TGTGCCAGTGGGGACAGGGAGAGGCCCTACGAGCAGTACTTC. Translated: CASGDRERPYEQYF. Looking up the rest from reference TRBV19 and TRBJ2-7 gives the full variable domain: DGGITQSPKYLFRKEGQNVTLSCEQNLNHDAMYWYRQDPGQGLRLIYYSQIVNDFQKGDIAEGYSVSREKKESFPLTVTSAQKNPTAFYLCASGDRERPYEQYFGPGTRLTVT.

This clone was observed a single time. The CDR3: CASRSGSGHNEQFF. The CDR3 DNA is TGTGCCAGCAGATCAGGGTCTGGGCACAATGAGCAGTTCTTC. This rearrangement joins TRBV25-1 to TRBJ2-1, with TRBD1 as a possible D gene (5 bases). The V gene's germline CDR1 is MGHDK and CDR2 SYGVNS. Trimming pared 6 bases from V and 5 bases from J, leaving 14 bases between. The CDR3 runs to 14 residues.

The rearrangement joins TRBV5-1 to TRBJ1-1; 8 bases align to TRBD1. The CDR3 length is 14 residues. From germline, CDR1 is SGHRS and CDR2 YFSETQ. V lost 3 bases and J lost 0; bases outside the gene matches: 1. The CDR3 region is CASSSTGVNTEAFF. The CDR3 nucleotides read TGCGCCAGCAGCTCGACAGGGGTGAACACTGAAGCTTTCTTT.

The genes are TRBV5-6 and TRBJ2-3; D is perhaps TRBD2 (7 bases). This CDR3 has 15 amino acids. From germline, CDR1 is SGHDT and CDR2 YYEEEE. Trimming took off 4 bases at V and 5 bases at J, with 17 bases between the two ends. The CDR3 DNA is TGTGCCAGCAGCCTAGAGGGGGGGCCGGAAGATACGCAGTATTTT. Protein sequence: CASSLEGGPEDTQYF.

The genes are TRBV16 and TRBJ1-2; D remains unclear. Trimming cost V 0 bases and J 8 bases, with 13 bases left between them. The CDR3 loop spans 14 amino acids. Germline V gives CDR1 KGHSY, CDR2 FQNENV. The CDR3 region is CASSQSATSQGYTF. The CDR3 DNA is TGTGCCAGCAGCCAATCCGCGACAAGTCAAGGCTACACCTTC.